This T cell receptor (beta chain) was identified during a study of blood T cell repertoires in COVID-19. On the study more broadly: Spain, Italy and the United States supplied samples that represented acute and convalescent COVID-19. PBMCs, B-cell-depleted T cells, or T cells provided the cDNA or gDNA that made up the material.

In the authors' workflow: Reference gene primer amplification gave nucleated cell count estimates. Only in-frame clones appear in the TCRdb table, and some are missing; sequencing was by immunoSEQ multiplex PCR. The V and J calls and clone size are taken from that table; D and trimming were inferred from the DNA. Here the sample spans tens of thousands of clones, roughly 90% being singletons. Trimming at V came to 2 bases and at J to 4 bases, leaving 6 bases not matched to a gene. The CDR3 has 17 residues. CDR1 and CDR2 (germline): LGHNA, YNFKEQ. The V and J genes are TRBV4-2 and TRBJ2-2; 11 bases line up with TRBD2. The clonotype was recovered from a human donor in a cohort sampled during active COVID-19. What was sequenced was peripheral blood. DNA of the CDR3: TGTGCCAGCAGCCAATCACTAGCGGGAGTGGGCACCGGGGAGCTGTTTTTT. It specifies CASSQSLAGVGTGELFF.